This T cell receptor (beta chain) emerged from a study of T cell repertoires in aging, cancer and after chemotherapy. Study context: Healthy donor repertoires were recorded over several months to years and showed clear clonal overlap. General study points: Rebound thymic output was suggested by rising median generation probability during chemotherapy in each cancer cohort. Untreated cancer patients had significantly lower blood TCR diversity than age-matched healthy donors. No conclusions about immunological memory after chemotherapy can be drawn from the repertoire data.

The CDR3 length is 14 residues. V gave up 1 base and J gave up 0 bases, with 7 bases separating them. CDR1 is MNHEY and CDR2 is SVGAGI in the germline V gene. At least ten counts were recorded for this clonotype. As yet, its antigen is unknown. Rearranged V-D-J TRB sequences were amplified with a mixed TRB-A/B primer pool. TCRdb reprocessed the multiplex PCR reads via MiXCR and lists one record per CDR3 protein. Among around 13,000 distinct CDR3 sequences, around 20% were seen once, and the ten largest hold less than 7.5%. TCR beta rearrangements were amplified from peripheral blood genomic DNA. The clonotype originates from a human donor in good health. Sequences were obtained from blood. The chain joins TRBV6-5 to TRBJ2-7; D unclear. The CDR3 sequence is CASSYFESSYEQYF. DNA for the CDR3: TGTGCCAGCAGTTACTTCGAAAGCTCCTACGAGCAGTACTTC.